The 29 T cell receptor beta chains presented below share a single source sample, sequenced in a study of OX40 agonist ivuxolimab in advanced cancers. This table comes from immunoSEQ multiplex PCR, and its TCRdb copy is limited to in-frame clones, with some not included. This sample has fewer than 120,000 clones, with more than 70% found just once. This specimen consisted of CD4+ or CD8+ T cells sorted from blood, obtained in a trial of the OX40 agonist ivuxolimab. These TCRs come from an adult with an advanced solid tumor such as melanoma, head and neck, liver or kidney cancer.

In this sample, this clone turned up once. The CDR3 region has the DNA TGTGCCAGCAGCCAAGATAGGTGGAGCACAGATACGCAGTATTTT. Translating it yields CASSQDRWSTDTQYF. The chain carries TRBV14 and TRBJ2-3; no reliable D call. CDR1 is SGHDN, CDR2 FVKESK, per germline. V lost 0 bases, J lost 0 bases, and 7 bases lay in between. CDR3 size: 15 residues.

The chain is built from TRBV27 and TRBJ2-3; TRBD2 matches at 9 bases. This CDR3 contains 19 residues. The V gene end was trimmed by 5 bases and the J gene end by 0 bases; junction bases not matched to a gene: 15. Germline V gene data show CDR1 as MNHEY and CDR2 as SMNVEV (reference sequence). The CDR3, as DNA: TGTGCCAGCAGTACGCGGCCCCCGCTAGCGGGAACTAGCACAGATACGCAGTATTTT. The encoded protein is CASSTRPPLAGTSTDTQYF.

The chain recombines TRBV7-9 with TRBJ1-3, with TRBD1 matching 7 bases. Germline V gives CDR1 SEHNR, CDR2 FQNEAQ (reference sequence). The CDR3 totals 15 residues. Trimming took 5 bases from V and 0 from J; bases not matched to a gene: 4. The CDR3 sequence: CASSPGQSSGNTIYF. The CDR3 DNA follows: TGTGCCAGCAGCCCGGGACAGAGCTCTGGAAACACCATATATTTT.

V gene TRBV4-1 combines with J gene TRBJ1-2; TRBD1 might be the D (5 bases). The CDR3 totals 15 residues. Germline assignment: CDR1 MGHRA and CDR2 YSYEKL. The V end lost 6 bases, the J end lost 4 bases, and 18 bases lay between the germline ends. The CDR3 is CASRDLKSRGYGYTF. CDR3 sequence (DNA): TGCGCCAGCAGGGACCTAAAGTCAAGGGGCTATGGCTACACCTTC.

V is TRBV19 and J is TRBJ2-1, with D maybe TRBD2 (5 bases). The CDR3 has 16 residues. Germline loops: CDR1 LNHDA, CDR2 SQIVND (reference sequence). Between the trimmed V and J ends, which lost 5 bases and 0 bases, there was a span of 14 bases. The CDR3 sequence is CASSPLSGSSYNEQFF. The CDR3 DNA reads as TGTGCCAGTAGTCCCTTAAGCGGAAGCTCCTACAATGAGCAGTTCTTC.

V usage is TRBV5-1 and J usage is TRBJ2-3, with TRBD1 identical over 7 bases. Germline trimming cut 0 bases from V and 6 bases from J; bases unmatched to any gene: 7. The length of the CDR3 is 15 residues. In germline, CDR1 is SGHRS, CDR2 YFSETQ. DNA for the CDR3: TGCGCCAGCAGCTTGGAGGGACAGCCGCTTGATACGCAGTATTTT. It translates to CASSLEGQPLDTQYF. Based on the CDR3 plus reference TRBV5-1 and TRBJ2-3, the full variable domain is KAGVTQTPRYLIKTRGQQVTLSCSPISGHRSVSWYQQTPGQGLQFLFEYFSETQRNKGNFPGRFSGRQFSNSRSEMNVSTLELGDSALYLCASSLEGQPLDTQYFGPGTRLTVL.

The CDR3 nucleotides are TGTGCCAGCAGTCGATTCCAGGGGCAGGCCTACGAGCAGTACTTC. Protein: CASSRFQGQAYEQYF. The chain joins TRBV2 to TRBJ2-7; weak D call: TRBD1 (6 bases). The CDR3 covers 15 residues. The germline V gene has CDR1 SNHLY and CDR2 FYNNEI. V lost 5 bases, J lost 2 bases, and 16 bases lay in between.

The rearrangement uses TRBV6-5 and TRBJ2-5; perhaps TRBD2 as D (5 bases). CDR1 and CDR2 (germline): MNHEY, SVGAGI. Trimming left V 6 bases short and J 0 bases short, with 8 bases between. The CDR3 spans 13 residues. Written as DNA, the CDR3 is TGTGCCAGCAGGGACTGGCACCAAGAGACCCAGTACTTC. Protein product: CASRDWHQETQYF.

J is TRBJ2-5 and V is TRBV7-2, with a possible D match to TRBD1 (6 bases). There are 16 residues in the CDR3. V lost 1 base and J lost 4, with 16 bases in between. Germline V gene data show CDR1 as SGHTA and CDR2 as FQGNSA. CDR3 residues: CASSLDPDRPPETQYF. CDR3 DNA sequence: TGTGCCAGCAGCTTAGACCCGGACAGACCTCCAGAGACCCAGTACTTC.

This clone was detected once. This chain's CDR3 is CAIMVRGQCNQPQHF. The CDR3 DNA reads as TGTGCCATCATGGTCAGGGGACAGTGCAATCAGCCCCAGCATTTT. J is TRBJ1-5 and V is TRBV10-3, with 7 bases lining up with TRBD1. CDR3 length equals 15 residues. The germline gives CDR1 ENHRY, CDR2 SYGVKD. J gave up 2 bases and V 7 bases, and 8 bases lay outside the gene matches.

The V and J genes are TRBV9 and TRBJ2-5, with D perhaps TRBD1 (5 bases). Trimming stripped 4 bases from V and 1 base from J, with 11 bases between. This CDR3 contains 14 residues. Germline V gene lookup returns CDR1 SGDLS and CDR2 YYNGEE. In DNA, the CDR3 is TGTGCCAGCAGCTCCAGGGTTTCCCAAGAGACCCAGTACTTC. Protein sequence: CASSSRVSQETQYF.

This clone appeared a few times. The chain links TRBV6-6 to TRBJ2-3, with D hard to call. CDR1 and CDR2 from the germline V gene are MNHNY and SVGAGI (reference sequence). The CDR3 has 14 residues. Trimming took off 2 bases at V and 1 base at J, with 7 bases between the two ends. CDR3 bases: TGTGCCAGCAGTTACCAGATGCGCACAGATACGCAGTATTTT. As protein: CASSYQMRTDTQYF.

V is TRBV5-5 and J is TRBJ2-1, with no clear D. Trimming pared 0 bases from V and 3 bases from J, leaving 4 bases between. The germline V gene has CDR1 SGHKS and CDR2 YYEKEE (reference sequence). The CDR3 has 13 amino acids. As DNA, the CDR3 is TGTGCCAGCAGCTTGGACAGCTACAATGAGCAGTTCTTC. This gives the protein CASSLDSYNEQFF.

The chain is built from TRBV14 and TRBJ1-2; no clear D. The V gene lost 8 bases and the J gene lost 2 bases, with 12 bases spanning the gap. This CDR3 spans 13 amino acids. Germline V gives CDR1 SGHDN, CDR2 FVKESK. CDR3 loop: CASSGYANYGYTF. In nucleotides, the CDR3 is TGTGCCAGCTCAGGTTACGCCAACTATGGCTACACCTTC.

The V gene is TRBV6-5, the J gene TRBJ2-3; TRBD1 matches 11 bases. J gave up 4 bases and V 6 bases, and 6 bases lay outside the gene matches. The CDR3 extends over 15 amino acids. Germline V gene sequence: CDR1 MNHEY, CDR2 SVGAGI. Here the CDR3 DNA reads TGTGCCAGCAGAAACAGGGACAGGGGGGCAGATACGCAGTATTTT. Encoded protein: CASRNRDRGADTQYF.

The genes are TRBV28 and TRBJ1-4, with 8 nucleotides matching TRBD1. The V gene's germline CDR1 is MDHEN and CDR2 SYDVKM. CDR3 size: 14 residues. After removal of 3 bases from V and 10 bases from J, the junction contained 7 bases not matched to a gene. The DNA of the CDR3 is TGTGCCAGCAGTTTGGGACAGGATTTTGGAAAACTGTTTTTT. The encoded protein is CASSLGQDFGKLFF.

The chain links TRBV5-5 to TRBJ2-7, with D perhaps matching TRBD1 (5 bases). Germline V lookup: CDR1 SGHKS, CDR2 YYEKEE (reference sequence). The CDR3 contains 15 residues. V gave up 0 bases and J gave up 3 bases, with 13 bases separating them. CDR3: CASSLVGQGDYEQYF. The CDR3 DNA follows: TGTGCCAGCAGCTTGGTCGGGCAGGGTGACTACGAGCAGTACTTC.

This sequence joins TRBV5-6 and TRBJ2-5, with 10 positions matching TRBD1. The CDR3 consists of 15 residues. Losses at the gene ends were 5 bases for V and 4 bases for J; bases not matched to a gene: 8. Germline CDR1 SGHDT, CDR2 YYEEEE. The CDR3 nucleotides read TGTGCCAGCAGACGCGACAGGGGGCTAGGAGAGACCCAGTACTTC. Amino acid sequence: CASRRDRGLGETQYF.

The DNA of the CDR3 is TGTGCCAGCAGTCGACAGGGTATTGGAAACACCATATATTTT. Translated: CASSRQGIGNTIYF. This rearrangement joins TRBV6-4 to TRBJ1-3, with 7 bases aligning to TRBD1. V was pared by 5 bases and J by 3 bases, with 4 bases of the junction left unmatched. The CDR3 has 14 residues. The germline gives CDR1 MRHNA, CDR2 SNTAGT.

The CDR3 DNA follows: TGTGCCAGCAGCTTCCCAGGCAGGGATGAAAAACTGTTTTTT. Translation gives CASSFPGRDEKLFF. The gene calls are TRBV7-2 and TRBJ1-4, with a weak D call TRBD1 (5 bases). V was cut by 3 bases and J by 6 bases, with 11 bases left in between. CDR1 SGHTA and CDR2 FQGNSA come from the germline V gene. CDR3 length: 14 amino acids.

In its sample, this clone was seen once. The chain couples TRBV7-2 to TRBJ2-1; 11 bases line up with TRBD2. CDR1 is SGHTA and CDR2 is FQGNSA in the germline V gene. V shed 5 bases and J 6 bases; nucleotides not matched to a gene: 3. The CDR3 spans 14 residues. In DNA, the CDR3 is TGTGCCAGCAGCCCTAGCGGGAGGCTCAATGAGCAGTTCTTC. Translating it yields CASSPSGRLNEQFF.

This clone was counted a single time. The genes are TRBV30 and TRBJ2-5; tentatively, D is TRBD2 (7 bases). Germline CDR1 is GTSNPN and CDR2 is SVGIG (reference sequence). This CDR3 has 16 amino acids. Deletions cut 7 bases from V and 1 base from J, with 22 bases between. Here the CDR3 reads CASTRRGGDLQETQYF. The CDR3 DNA sequence: TGTGCCTCCACCCGAAGGGGGGGGGACCTCCAAGAGACCCAGTACTTC.

The chain carries TRBV30 and TRBJ2-2; a weak D match, TRBD2 (6 bases). The CDR3 is made up of 14 amino acids. Trimming took off 4 bases at V and 3 bases at J, with 12 bases between the two ends. Germline lookup yields CDR1 GTSNPN and CDR2 SVGIG (reference sequence). CDR3 sequence (DNA): TGTGCCTGGACCCCCGAGCGGGACACCGGGGAGCTGTTTTTT. Translating it yields CAWTPERDTGELFF.

CDR3 bases: TGTGCCATCTCTTCTCAAAGCGGGACATACAATGAGCAGTTCTTC. It specifies CAISSQSGTYNEQFF. The rearrangement joins TRBV10-3 to TRBJ2-1; TRBD2 is a possible D gene (7 bases). This CDR3 is 15 amino acids long. Germline CDR1 ENHRY, CDR2 SYGVKD. V dropped 8 bases and J dropped 4 bases, with 18 bases sitting between them.

The chain combines TRBV7-2 with TRBJ1-1; no definite D call. The CDR3 extends over 16 amino acids. V lost 0 bases to trimming and J lost 0 bases, with 11 bases between them. Germline CDR1 reads SGHTA; CDR2 reads FQGNSA. This CDR3 reads CASSLANGRLNTEAFF. Written as DNA, the CDR3 is TGTGCCAGCAGCTTAGCTAACGGCAGATTGAACACTGAAGCTTTCTTT.

The genes are TRBV6-5 and TRBJ2-5, with D unresolved. This CDR3 comprises 14 residues. V was clipped by 5 bases and J by 2 bases, with 12 bases between them. Germline V gene data show CDR1 as MNHEY and CDR2 as SVGAGI. The CDR3 sequence: CASSANRLQETQYF. CDR3 sequence (DNA): TGTGCCAGCAGTGCGAACAGACTTCAAGAGACCCAGTACTTC.

This sequence joins TRBV5-4 and TRBJ2-5; the D is unclear. Per germline, CDR1 SGHNT and CDR2 YYREEE (reference sequence). The CDR3 consists of 14 residues. Trimming cost V 4 bases and J 2 bases, with 12 bases left between them. The CDR3 reads CASSLTQMQETQYF. CDR3 bases: TGTGCCAGCAGCCTGACCCAGATGCAAGAGACCCAGTACTTC.

The chain joins TRBV14 to TRBJ1-2; D gene ambiguous. Germline loops: CDR1 SGHDN, CDR2 FVKESK. Trimming shortened V by 1 base and J by 10 bases, and 13 bases separated the two germline ends. The CDR3 extends over 13 amino acids. CDR3 loop: CASSQGTGGVYTF. The CDR3 DNA follows: TGTGCCAGCAGCCAAGGGACGGGCGGCGTCTACACCTTC. The full variable domain, in which reference TRBV14 and TRBJ1-2 provide the parts outside the CDR3, is EAGVTQFPSHSVIEKGQTVTLRCDPISGHDNLYWYRRVMGKEIKFLLHFVKESKQDESGMPNNRFLAERTGGTYSTLKVQPAELEDSGVYFCASSQGTGGVYTFGSGTRLTVV.

This chain joins TRBV6-1 and TRBJ2-2; a possible D gene is TRBD2 (6 bases). V dropped 3 bases and J dropped 2 bases, with 13 bases sitting between them. Germline CDR1 is MNHNS and CDR2 is SASEGT. This CDR3 is built from 16 residues. In DNA form, the CDR3 reads TGTGCCAGCAGTGAGCTGGGACTTATTAACACCGGGGAGCTGTTTTTT. Translated: CASSELGLINTGELFF.